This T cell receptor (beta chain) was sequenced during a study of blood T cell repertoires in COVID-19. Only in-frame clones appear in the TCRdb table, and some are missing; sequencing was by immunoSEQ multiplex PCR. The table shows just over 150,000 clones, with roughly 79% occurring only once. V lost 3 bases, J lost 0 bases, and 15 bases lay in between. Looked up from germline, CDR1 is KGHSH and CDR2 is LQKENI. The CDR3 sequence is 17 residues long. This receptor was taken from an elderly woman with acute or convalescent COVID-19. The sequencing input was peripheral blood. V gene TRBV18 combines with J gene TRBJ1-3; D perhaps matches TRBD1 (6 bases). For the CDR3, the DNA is TGTGCCAGCTCACCGATATCAGACAGGCTCTCTGGAAACACCATATATTTT. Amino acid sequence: CASSPISDRLSGNTIYF. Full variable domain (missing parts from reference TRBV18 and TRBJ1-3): NAGVMQNPRHLVRRRGQEARLRCSPMKGHSHVYWYRQLPEEGLKFMVYLQKENIIDESGMPKERFSAEFPKEGPSILRIQQVVRGDSAAYFCASSPISDRLSGNTIYFGEGSWLTVV.